A single sample is the source of the 10 T cell receptor beta chains below, sequenced in a study of human T cells and chemical hapten exposure. Time point given: patch test 3, about 24 weeks after DPC sensitization. The treatment: therapeutic diphenylcyclopropenone sensitization with weekly scalp DPC. TCRdb re-called the RACE reads through MiXCR, storing one row per CDR3 protein. The sample has about 200,000 distinct CDR3 sequences; 24% are singletons. This material consisted of whole blood, taken in connection with sensitization to the hapten diphenylcyclopropenone (DPC). These receptors all come from a woman aged 35 to 49 with alopecia areata. Some clones in this sample may be carry-over from other donors' samples.

The chain carries TRBV21-1 and TRBJ2-5; TRBD1 was called by the table and not checked on the DNA. TRBV21-1 has pseudogene status. The CDR3 is 13 amino acids. The CDR3 loop reads CASSNPRGETQYF. The CDR3 DNA reads TGTGCCAGCAGCAATCCCAGGGGGGAGACCCAGTACTTC.

The chain uses TRBV28 and TRBJ2-7, with no clear D. This CDR3 is 13 amino acids long. Per the germline V gene, CDR1 is MDHEN and CDR2 is SYDVKM. Trimming pared 3 bases from V and 7 bases from J, leaving 13 bases between. CDR3 loop: CASSFTASPEQYF. The CDR3 bases are TGTGCCAGCAGTTTCACAGCCTCACCAGAGCAGTACTTC. Together with reference TRBV28 and TRBJ2-7, the CDR3 gives the full variable domain: DVKVTQSSRYLVKRTGEKVFLECVQDMDHENMFWYRQDPGLGLRLIYFSYDVKMKEKGDIPEGYSVSREKKERFSLILESASTNQTSMYLCASSFTASPEQYFGPGTRLTVT.

At least ten counts were recorded for this clonotype. The CDR3 region is CASSSRGTGANVLTF. The CDR3 region has the DNA TGTGCCAGCAGCTCCAGGGGGACTGGGGCCAACGTCCTGACTTTC. The chain links TRBV7-9 to TRBJ2-6; 7 positions agree with TRBD1. Germline V gene data show CDR1 as SEHNR and CDR2 as FQNEAQ (reference sequence). V gave up 4 bases and J gave up 2 bases; unmatched junction bases: 2. This CDR3 comprises 15 residues.

The chain employs TRBV12-3 or TRBV12-4 and TRBJ2-2; D is unclear. The V end lost 3 bases, the J end lost 1 base, and 6 bases lay between the germline ends. This CDR3 is built from 14 residues. The CDR3 sequence: CASSLKGNTGELFF. The CDR3, as DNA: TGTGCCAGCAGTTTGAAGGGGAACACCGGGGAGCTGTTTTTT.

At least ten counts were recorded for this clonotype. The chain is built from TRBV10-3 and TRBJ1-5, with TRBD1 identical over 9 bases. The trim removed 4 bases at V and 4 bases at J, leaving 5 bases unmatched. The CDR3 totals 15 residues. Germline lookup yields CDR1 ENHRY and CDR2 SYGVKD. The CDR3 DNA follows: TGTGCCATCAGTGCCGACAGGGGGGGGAATCAGCCCCAGCATTTT. Its translation: CAISADRGGNQPQHF.

This chain connects TRBV20-1 to TRBJ1-5; 10 bases match TRBD1. The CDR3 sequence is 17 residues long. V dropped 0 bases and J dropped 2; count of bases not matched to a gene: 7. Germline CDR1 and CDR2: DFQATT and SNEGSKA (reference sequence). The CDR3 nucleotides read TGCAGTGCTAGAGATTGGGGACAGGGGTCTGGCAATCAGCCCCAGCATTTT. It codes for CSARDWGQGSGNQPQHF.

This clonotype turned up a few times. The junction does not match germline at one end; this may be a read error. The gene calls are TRBV28 and TRBJ2-7; 9 bases line up with TRBD2. This CDR3 has 13 amino acids. CDR1 and CDR2 from the germline V gene are MDHEN and SYDVKM. This CDR3 reads CASRTVAGVKTHF. CDR3 nucleotides: TGTGCCAGCAGGACGGTAGCGGGAGTAAAAACGCACTTC.

This chain connects TRBV7-2 to TRBJ2-7, with TRBD2 matching 8 bases. J gave up 5 bases and V 3 bases, and 9 bases lay outside the gene matches. The germline gives CDR1 SGHTA, CDR2 FQGNSA. This CDR3 spans 15 amino acids. CDR3 loop: CASSLRTGGPHEQYF. CDR3 coding DNA: TGTGCCAGCAGCTTGCGAACGGGAGGGCCCCACGAGCAGTACTTC.

This sequence joins TRBV28 and TRBJ2-5, with TRBD1 identical over 8 bases. CDR3 size: 13 residues. The junction had 8 bases not matched to a gene; V was cut back by 10 bases and J by 4 bases. The germline gives CDR1 MDHEN, CDR2 SYDVKM. The CDR3 protein is CATGQGLRETQYF. Written as DNA, the CDR3 is TGTGCCACCGGACAGGGCTTACGAGAGACCCAGTACTTC. The whole variable domain, remainder taken from reference TRBV28 and TRBJ2-5, is DVKVTQSSRYLVKRTGEKVFLECVQDMDHENMFWYRQDPGLGLRLIYFSYDVKMKEKGDIPEGYSVSREKKERFSLILESASTNQTSMYLCATGQGLRETQYFGPGTRLLVL.

V gene TRBV5-5 combines with J gene TRBJ1-5, with D possibly matching TRBD1 (5 bases). Deletions cut 0 bases from V and 7 bases from J, with 14 bases between. The CDR3 runs 15 residues. The germline gives CDR1 SGHKS, CDR2 YYEKEE (reference sequence). The DNA for the CDR3 is TGTGCCAGCAGCTTGGTGGCGGGGGTAAGACAGCCCCAGCATTTT. Residues: CASSLVAGVRQPQHF.